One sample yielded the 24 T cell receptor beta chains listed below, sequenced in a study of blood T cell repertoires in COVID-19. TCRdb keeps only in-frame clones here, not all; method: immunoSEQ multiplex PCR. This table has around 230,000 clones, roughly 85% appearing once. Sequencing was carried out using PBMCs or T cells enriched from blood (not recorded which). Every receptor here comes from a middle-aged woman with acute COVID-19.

The CDR3, as DNA: TGTGCCTGGAGTGTTTCGGGACTGCATAATTCACCCCTCCACTTT. It translates to CAWSVSGLHNSPLHF. The chain joins TRBV30 to TRBJ1-6, with D perhaps matching TRBD1 (5 bases). The CDR3 runs to 15 residues. CDR1 is GTSNPN and CDR2 is SVGIG in the germline V gene (reference sequence). V was pared by 0 bases and J by 5 bases, with 11 bases between. Full variable domain (rest looked up from reference TRBV30 and TRBJ1-6): SQTIHQWPATLVQPVGSPLSLECTVEGTSNPNLYWYRQAAGRGLQLLFYSVGIGQISSEVPQNLSASRPQDRQFILSSKKLLLSDSGFYLCAWSVSGLHNSPLHFGNGTRLTVT.

CDR3 sequence (DNA): TGTGCCTGGAGTGGGCGGGACTTCCCCACAGATACGCAGTATTTT. Its protein product is CAWSGRDFPTDTQYF. This chain uses TRBV30 with TRBJ2-3; tentative D call: TRBD2 (6 bases). In germline, CDR1 is GTSNPN, CDR2 SVGIG (reference sequence). Trimming stripped 1 base from V and 2 bases from J, with 13 bases between. CDR3 size: 15 residues. Supplemented by reference TRBV30 and TRBJ2-3, the full variable domain reads SQTIHQWPATLVQPVGSPLSLECTVEGTSNPNLYWYRQAAGRGLQLLFYSVGIGQISSEVPQNLSASRPQDRQFILSSKKLLLSDSGFYLCAWSGRDFPTDTQYFGPGTRLTVL.

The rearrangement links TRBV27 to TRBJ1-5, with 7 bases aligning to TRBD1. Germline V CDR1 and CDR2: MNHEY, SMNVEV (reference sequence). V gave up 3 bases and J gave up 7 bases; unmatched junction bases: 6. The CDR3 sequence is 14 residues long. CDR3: CASSFGTEGQPQHF. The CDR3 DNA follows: TGTGCCAGCAGTTTTGGGACAGAGGGACAGCCCCAGCATTTT.

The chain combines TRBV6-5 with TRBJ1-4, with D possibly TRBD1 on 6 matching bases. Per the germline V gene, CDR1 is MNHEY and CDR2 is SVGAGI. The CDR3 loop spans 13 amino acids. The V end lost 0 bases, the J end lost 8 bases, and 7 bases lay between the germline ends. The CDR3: CASSYSTGEKLFF. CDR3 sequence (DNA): TGTGCCAGCAGTTACTCGACAGGAGAAAAACTGTTTTTT.

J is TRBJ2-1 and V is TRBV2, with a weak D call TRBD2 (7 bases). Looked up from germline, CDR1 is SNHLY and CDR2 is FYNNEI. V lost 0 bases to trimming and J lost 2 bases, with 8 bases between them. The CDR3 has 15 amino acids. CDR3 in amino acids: CASSEAGGPYNEQFF. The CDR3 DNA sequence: TGTGCCAGCAGTGAAGCGGGGGGGCCCTACAATGAGCAGTTCTTC.

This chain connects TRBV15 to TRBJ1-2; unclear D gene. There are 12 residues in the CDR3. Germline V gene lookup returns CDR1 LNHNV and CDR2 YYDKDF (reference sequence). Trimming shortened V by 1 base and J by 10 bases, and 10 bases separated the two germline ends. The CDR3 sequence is CATSRGGVLYTF. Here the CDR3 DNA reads TGTGCCACCAGCAGAGGGGGAGTCCTCTACACCTTC.

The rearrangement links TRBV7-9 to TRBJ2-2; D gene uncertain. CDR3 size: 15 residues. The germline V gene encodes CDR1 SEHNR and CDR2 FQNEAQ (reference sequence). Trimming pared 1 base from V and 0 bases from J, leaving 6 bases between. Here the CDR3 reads CASSLETANTGELFF. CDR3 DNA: TGTGCCAGCAGCTTAGAAACAGCGAACACCGGGGAGCTGTTTTTT. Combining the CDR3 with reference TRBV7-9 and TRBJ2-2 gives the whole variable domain DTGVSQNPRHKITKRGQNVTFRCDPISEHNRLYWYRQTLGQGPEFLTYFQNEAQLEKSRLLSDRFSAERPKGSFSTLEIQRTEQGDSAMYLCASSLETANTGELFFGEGSRLTVL.

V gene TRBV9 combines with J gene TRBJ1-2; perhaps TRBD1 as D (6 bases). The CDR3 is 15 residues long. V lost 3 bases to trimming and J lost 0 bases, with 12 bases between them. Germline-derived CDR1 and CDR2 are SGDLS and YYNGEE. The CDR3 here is CASSEGGGTNYGYTF. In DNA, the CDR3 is TGTGCCAGCAGCGAGGGGGGAGGGACTAACTATGGCTACACCTTC.

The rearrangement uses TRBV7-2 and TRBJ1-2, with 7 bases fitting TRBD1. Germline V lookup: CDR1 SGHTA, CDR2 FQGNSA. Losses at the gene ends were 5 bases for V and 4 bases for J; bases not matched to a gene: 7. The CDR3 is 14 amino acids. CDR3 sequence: CASSRRTGGYGYTF. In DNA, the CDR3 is TGTGCCAGCAGCAGACGGACAGGAGGCTATGGCTACACCTTC.

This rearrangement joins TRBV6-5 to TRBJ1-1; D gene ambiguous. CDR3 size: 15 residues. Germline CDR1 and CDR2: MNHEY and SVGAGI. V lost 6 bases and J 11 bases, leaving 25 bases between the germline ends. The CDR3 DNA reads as TGTGCCAGCAGCCTTCGGAGGGCGCATCTACTCGCGGCTTTCTTT. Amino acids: CASSLRRAHLLAAFF.

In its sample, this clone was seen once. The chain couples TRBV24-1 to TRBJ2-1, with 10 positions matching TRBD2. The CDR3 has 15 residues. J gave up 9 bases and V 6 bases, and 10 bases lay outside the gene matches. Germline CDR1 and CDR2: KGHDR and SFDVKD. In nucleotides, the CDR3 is TGTGCCACCAGTAATAGCGGGGGGAACCTGGGTGAGCAGTTCTTC. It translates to CATSNSGGNLGEQFF.

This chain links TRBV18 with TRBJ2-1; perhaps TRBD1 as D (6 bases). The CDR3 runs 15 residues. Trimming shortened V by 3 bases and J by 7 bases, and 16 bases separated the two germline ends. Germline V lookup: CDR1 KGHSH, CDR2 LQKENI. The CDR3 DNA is TGTGCCAGCTCACCTACAAACAGGGAAACAAATGAGCAGTTCTTC. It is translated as CASSPTNRETNEQFF.

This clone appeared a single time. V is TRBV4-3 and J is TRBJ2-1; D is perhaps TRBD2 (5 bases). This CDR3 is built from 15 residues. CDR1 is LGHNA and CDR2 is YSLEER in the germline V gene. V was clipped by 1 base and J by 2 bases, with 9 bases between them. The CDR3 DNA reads TGCGCCAGCAGCCAAGGAGCGGCTGCCTACAATGAGCAGTTCTTC. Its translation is CASSQGAAAYNEQFF.

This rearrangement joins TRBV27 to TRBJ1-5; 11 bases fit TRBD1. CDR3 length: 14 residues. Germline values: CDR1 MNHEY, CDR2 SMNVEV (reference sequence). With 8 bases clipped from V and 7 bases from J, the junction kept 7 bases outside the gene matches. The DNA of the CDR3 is TGTGCCAGCCGTTGGACAGGGGGCGGACAGCCCCAGCATTTT. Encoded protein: CASRWTGGGQPQHF.

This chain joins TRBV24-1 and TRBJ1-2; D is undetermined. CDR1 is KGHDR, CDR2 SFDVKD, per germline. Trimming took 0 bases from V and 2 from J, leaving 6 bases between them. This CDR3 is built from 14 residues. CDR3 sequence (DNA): TGTGCCACCAGTGATTTGGGGCAGAACTATGGCTACACCTTC. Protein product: CATSDLGQNYGYTF.

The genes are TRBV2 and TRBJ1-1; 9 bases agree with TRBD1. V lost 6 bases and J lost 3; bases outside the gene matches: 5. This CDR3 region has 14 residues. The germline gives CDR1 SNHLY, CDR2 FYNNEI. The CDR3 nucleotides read TGTGCCAGCAGACCGGGACAGGGCTACACTGAAGCTTTCTTT. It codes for CASRPGQGYTEAFF.

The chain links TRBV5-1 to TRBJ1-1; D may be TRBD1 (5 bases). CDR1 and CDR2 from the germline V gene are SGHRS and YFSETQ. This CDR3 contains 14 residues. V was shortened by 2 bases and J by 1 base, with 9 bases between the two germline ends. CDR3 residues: CASSLTTGNTEAFF. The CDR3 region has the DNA TGCGCCAGCAGCTTAACCACAGGGAACACTGAAGCTTTCTTT.

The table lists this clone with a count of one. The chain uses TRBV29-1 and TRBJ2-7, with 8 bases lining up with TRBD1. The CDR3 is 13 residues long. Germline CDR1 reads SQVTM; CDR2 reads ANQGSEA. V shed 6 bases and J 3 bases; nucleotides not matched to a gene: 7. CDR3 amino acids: CSVRTGSNYEQYF. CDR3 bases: TGCAGCGTGCGGACAGGGTCCAACTACGAGCAGTACTTC.

CDR3 nucleotides: TGTGCCAGCAGCCCAGGCGGGTCCGGAAACACCATATATTTT. Translation: CASSPGGSGNTIYF. The chain joins TRBV7-3 to TRBJ1-3, with unresolved D. This CDR3 contains 14 residues. The ends were cut back, 5 bases at V and 4 bases at J, with 12 bases in the middle. In germline, CDR1 is SGHTA, CDR2 FQGTGA. Filled out from reference TRBV7-3 and TRBJ1-3, the complete variable domain reads GAGVSQTPSNKVTEKGKYVELRCDPISGHTALYWYRQSLGQGPEFLIYFQGTGAADDSGLPNDRFFAVRPEGSVSTLKIQRTERGDSAVYLCASSPGGSGNTIYFGEGSWLTVV.

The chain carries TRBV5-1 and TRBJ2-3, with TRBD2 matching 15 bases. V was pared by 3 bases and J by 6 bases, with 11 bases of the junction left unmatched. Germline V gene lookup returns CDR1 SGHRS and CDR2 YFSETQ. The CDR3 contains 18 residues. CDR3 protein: CASSYRGLAGGSFDTQYF. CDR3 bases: TGCGCCAGCAGCTACAGGGGACTAGCGGGGGGTTCTTTTGATACGCAGTATTTT.

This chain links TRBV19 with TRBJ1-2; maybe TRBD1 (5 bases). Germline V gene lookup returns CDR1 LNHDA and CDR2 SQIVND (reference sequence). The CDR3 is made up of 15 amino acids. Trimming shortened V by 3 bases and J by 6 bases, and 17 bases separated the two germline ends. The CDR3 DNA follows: TGTGCCAGTAGTATGGGTCCGGGGGGACGAAATGGCTACACCTTC. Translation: CASSMGPGGRNGYTF.

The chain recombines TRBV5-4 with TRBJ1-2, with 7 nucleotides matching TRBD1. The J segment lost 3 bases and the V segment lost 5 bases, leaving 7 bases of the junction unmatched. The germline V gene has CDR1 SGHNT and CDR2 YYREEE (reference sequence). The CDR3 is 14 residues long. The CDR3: CASSHLQGYYGYTF. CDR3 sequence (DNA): TGTGCCAGCAGTCATCTACAGGGGTACTATGGCTACACCTTC.

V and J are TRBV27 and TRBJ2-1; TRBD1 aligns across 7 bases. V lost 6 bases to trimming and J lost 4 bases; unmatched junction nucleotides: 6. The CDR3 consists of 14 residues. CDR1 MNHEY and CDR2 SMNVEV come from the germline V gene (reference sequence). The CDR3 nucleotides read TGTGCCAGCAGCTTCGGACAGGTATACAATGAGCAGTTCTTC. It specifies CASSFGQVYNEQFF.

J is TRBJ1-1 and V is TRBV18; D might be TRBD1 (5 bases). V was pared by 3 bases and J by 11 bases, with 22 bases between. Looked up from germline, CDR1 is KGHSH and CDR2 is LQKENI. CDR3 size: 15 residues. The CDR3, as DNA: TGTGCCAGCTCACCCCTCCAGGAGGGATTGGGGGGGGCTTTCTTT. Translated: CASSPLQEGLGGAFF.